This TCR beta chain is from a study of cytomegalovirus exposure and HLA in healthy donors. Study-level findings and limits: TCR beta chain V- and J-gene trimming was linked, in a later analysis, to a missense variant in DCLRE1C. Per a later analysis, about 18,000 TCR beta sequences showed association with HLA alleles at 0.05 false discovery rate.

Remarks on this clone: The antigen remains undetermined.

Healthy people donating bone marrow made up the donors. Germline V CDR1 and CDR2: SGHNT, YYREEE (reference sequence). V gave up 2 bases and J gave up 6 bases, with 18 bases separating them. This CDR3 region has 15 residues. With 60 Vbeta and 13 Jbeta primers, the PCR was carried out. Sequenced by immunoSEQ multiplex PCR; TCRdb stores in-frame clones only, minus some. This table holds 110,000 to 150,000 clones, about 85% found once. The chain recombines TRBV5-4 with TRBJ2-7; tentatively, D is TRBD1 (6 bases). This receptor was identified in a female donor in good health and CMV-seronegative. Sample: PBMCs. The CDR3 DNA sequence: TGTGCCAGCAGCTTTAATAGACAGGTGATACGCGAGCAGTACTTC. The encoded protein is CASSFNRQVIREQYF.